The entry below describes one TCR beta chain. The data derive from a study of blood T cell repertoires in COVID-19. Study at large: Specimens from acute and convalescent COVID-19 originated in the United States, Italy and Spain. T cells, B-cell-depleted T cells, or PBMCs provided the cDNA or gDNA that served as material.

In the original analysis: The authors estimated nucleated cell counts from reference gene primer amplification. Sequenced by immunoSEQ multiplex PCR; TCRdb stores in-frame clones only, minus some. That table supplies the V and J calls and clone size; D and trimming were determined from the DNA. The sample contains more than 200,000 clones, 84% of which appear only once. This receptor was taken from a man aged 50-59 years with active or convalescent COVID-19. Sequencing input: peripheral blood.

Here the CDR3 DNA reads TGCGCCAGCAGGGCTAGCGGGGGGGCCCACCTTTTCACAGATACGCAGTATTTT. It translates to CASRASGGAHLFTDTQYF. This rearrangement joins TRBV5-1 to TRBJ2-3, with TRBD2 matching 12 bases. V shed 5 bases, J shed 2 bases, and the junction held 12 bases outside the gene matches. Germline CDR1 SGHRS, CDR2 YFSETQ. The CDR3 spans 18 residues.